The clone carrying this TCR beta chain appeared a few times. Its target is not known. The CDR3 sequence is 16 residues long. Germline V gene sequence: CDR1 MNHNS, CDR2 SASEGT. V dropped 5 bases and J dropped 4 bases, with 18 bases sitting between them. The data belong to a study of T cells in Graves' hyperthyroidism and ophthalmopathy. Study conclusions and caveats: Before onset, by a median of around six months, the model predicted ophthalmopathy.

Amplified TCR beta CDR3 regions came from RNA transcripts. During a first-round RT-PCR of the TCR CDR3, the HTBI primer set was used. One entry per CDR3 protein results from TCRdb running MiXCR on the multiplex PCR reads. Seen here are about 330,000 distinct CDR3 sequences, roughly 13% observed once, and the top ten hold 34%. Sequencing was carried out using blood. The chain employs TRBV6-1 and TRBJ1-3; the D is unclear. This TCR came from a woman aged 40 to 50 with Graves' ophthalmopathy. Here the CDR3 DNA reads TGTGCCAGCAGTACGTCTACAGCTTTGGGGGGAAACACCATATATTTT. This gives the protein CASSTSTALGGNTIYF.